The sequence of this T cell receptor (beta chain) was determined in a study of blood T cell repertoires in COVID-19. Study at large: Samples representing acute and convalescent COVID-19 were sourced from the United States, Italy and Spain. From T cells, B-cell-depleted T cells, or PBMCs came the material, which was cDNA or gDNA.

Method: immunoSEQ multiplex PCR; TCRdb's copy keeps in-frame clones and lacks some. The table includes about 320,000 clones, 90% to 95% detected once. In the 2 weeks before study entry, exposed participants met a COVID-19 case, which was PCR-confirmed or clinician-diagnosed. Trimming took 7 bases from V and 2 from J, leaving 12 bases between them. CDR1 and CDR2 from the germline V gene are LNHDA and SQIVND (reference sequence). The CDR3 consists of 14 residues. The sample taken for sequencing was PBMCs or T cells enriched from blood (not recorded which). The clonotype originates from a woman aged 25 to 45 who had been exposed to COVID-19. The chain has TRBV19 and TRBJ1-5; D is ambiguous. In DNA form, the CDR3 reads TGTGCCAGTAATGCCAACGGAGGCAATCAGCCCCAGCATTTT. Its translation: CASNANGGNQPQHF.